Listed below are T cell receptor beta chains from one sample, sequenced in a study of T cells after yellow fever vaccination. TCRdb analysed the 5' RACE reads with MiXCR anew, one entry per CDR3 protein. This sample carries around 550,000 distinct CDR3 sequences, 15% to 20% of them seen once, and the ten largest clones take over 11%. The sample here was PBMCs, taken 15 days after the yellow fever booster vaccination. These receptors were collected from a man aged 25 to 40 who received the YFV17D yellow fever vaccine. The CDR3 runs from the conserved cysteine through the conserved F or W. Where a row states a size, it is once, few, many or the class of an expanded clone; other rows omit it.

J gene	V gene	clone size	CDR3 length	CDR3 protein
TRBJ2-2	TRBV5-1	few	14	CASAPGPGTGELFF
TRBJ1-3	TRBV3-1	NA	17	CASSQVSSMTSGNTIYF
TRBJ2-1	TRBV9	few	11	CASSDGHKQFF
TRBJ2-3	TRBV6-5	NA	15	CASSYSTQDTDTQYF
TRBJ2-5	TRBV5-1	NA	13	CASTSLPQETQYF
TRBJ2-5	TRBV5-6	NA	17	CASSLLEGLRVEETQYF
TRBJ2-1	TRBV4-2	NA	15	CASSQTSGRAVEQFF
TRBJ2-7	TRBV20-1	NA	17	CSAGTSGVFIEAYEQYF
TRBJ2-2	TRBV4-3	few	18	CASSQAPLVAGNTGELFF
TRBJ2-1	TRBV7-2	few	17	CASSPNPPPLAYNEQFF
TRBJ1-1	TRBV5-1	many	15	CASSFLLDSPREAFF
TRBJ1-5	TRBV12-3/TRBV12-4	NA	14	CASSNYGTQQPQHF
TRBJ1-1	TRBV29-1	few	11	CSVLRYTEAFF
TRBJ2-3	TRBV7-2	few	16	CASSLDSGSRTDTQYF
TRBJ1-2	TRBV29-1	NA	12	CSVESEINGYTF
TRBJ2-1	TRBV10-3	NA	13	CAISGTERGEQFF
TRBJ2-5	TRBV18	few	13	CASSPGMRETQYF
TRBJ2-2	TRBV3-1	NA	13	CASSQTLTSKLFF
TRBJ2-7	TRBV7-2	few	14	CASSPQGVVGWQYF
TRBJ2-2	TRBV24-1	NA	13	CATSPGNTGELFF
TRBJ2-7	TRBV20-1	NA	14	CSARDPAGGNEQYF
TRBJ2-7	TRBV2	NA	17	CASSEITQTRGAYEQYF
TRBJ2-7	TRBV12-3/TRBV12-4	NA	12	CASSRTVGEQYF
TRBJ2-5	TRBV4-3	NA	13	CASSQALAWTQYF
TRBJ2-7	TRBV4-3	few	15	CASSQVWESAYEQYF
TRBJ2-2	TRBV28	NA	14	CASRNQGQGGELFF
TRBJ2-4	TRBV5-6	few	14	CASSQGLAENIQYF
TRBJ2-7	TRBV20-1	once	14	CSAVLARGFYEQYF
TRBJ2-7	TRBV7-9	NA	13	CASSLTPRGEQYF
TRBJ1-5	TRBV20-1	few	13	CSARTGWNQPQHF
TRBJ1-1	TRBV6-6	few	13	CAVLDRANTEAFF
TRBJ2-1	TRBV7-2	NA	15	CASFRESGVNNEQFF
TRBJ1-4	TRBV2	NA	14	CASSNTGAWEKLFF
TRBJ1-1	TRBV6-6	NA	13	CASSHRGDTEAFF
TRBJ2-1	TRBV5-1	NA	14	CASSTGLGGNEQFF
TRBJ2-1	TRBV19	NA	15	CASMGTSGRWHEQFF